These 20 T cell receptor beta chains were all obtained from the same sample, sequenced in a study of T-cell reconstitution after alpha-beta-depleted transplantation in children. This sample's TCRbeta library carried unique molecular identifier barcodes. TCRdb processed the PCR reads anew with MiXCR; each CDR3 protein has one entry. The sample shows approximately 400,000 distinct CDR3 sequences, around 9.9% of them seen only once. Sequences were derived from PBMCs from the stem cell graft donor, sampled from the stem cell graft. Every receptor here comes from a human donor who donated a stem cell graft to a child with acute myeloid leukemia.

The chain combines TRBV7-8 with TRBJ2-5; TRBD2 might be the D (7 bases). This CDR3 is built from 15 residues. In germline, CDR1 is SGHVS, CDR2 FQNEAQ. Trimming cost V 2 bases and J 3 bases, with 13 bases left between them. The CDR3 DNA follows: TGTGCCAGCAGCTTACATGGGGGGGCGAAAGAGACCCAGTACTTC. Protein product: CASSLHGGAKETQYF. The full variable domain, its missing parts supplied by reference TRBV7-8 and TRBJ2-5, is GAGVSQSPRYKVAKRGQDVALRCDPISGHVSLFWYQQALGQGPEFLTYFQNEAQLDKSGLPSDRFFAERPEGSVSTLKIQRTQQEDSAVYLCASSLHGGAKETQYFGPGTRLLVL.

The J gene is TRBJ2-1, the V gene TRBV12-3 or TRBV12-4, with TRBD2 matching 13 bases. The CDR3 is 16 residues long. V dropped 3 bases and J dropped 7; count of bases not matched to a gene: 6. The CDR3 DNA reads as TGTGCCAGCAGTTTGACTAGCGGGGGGCTCTCTAATGAGCAGTTCTTC. This gives the protein CASSLTSGGLSNEQFF.

This clonotype was picked up one time. The CDR3 coding sequence is TGCAGCGTTGATCGGGGGAGCTCCTACAATGAGCAGTTCTTC. Its protein is CSVDRGSSYNEQFF. The chain combines TRBV29-1 with TRBJ2-1; a possible D gene is TRBD2 (6 bases). Germline values: CDR1 SQVTM, CDR2 ANQGSEA. The CDR3 is 14 amino acids. V gave up 3 bases and J gave up 0 bases, with 9 bases separating them.

The chain carries TRBV5-5 and TRBJ2-2; D unresolved. In germline, CDR1 is SGHKS, CDR2 YYEKEE (reference sequence). The CDR3 length is 14 residues. The V end lost 4 bases, the J end lost 4 bases, and 11 bases lay between the germline ends. CDR3 sequence (DNA): TGTGCCAGCAGCCCATTTGGGTCCACCGGGGAGCTGTTTTTT. It codes for CASSPFGSTGELFF.

The chain joins TRBV12-3 or TRBV12-4 to TRBJ2-7; 10 nucleotides match TRBD2. The CDR3 runs to 15 residues. With 5 bases clipped from V and 9 bases from J, the junction kept 13 bases outside the gene matches. The CDR3 loop reads CASSPPLAGAPGQYF. In nucleotides, the CDR3 is TGTGCCAGCAGTCCACCCCTAGCGGGAGCCCCGGGGCAGTACTTC.

At least ten counts were recorded for this clonotype. The V gene is TRBV20-1, the J gene TRBJ2-7; 7 nucleotides line up with TRBD2. The CDR3 is made up of 15 amino acids. CDR1 and CDR2 (germline): DFQATT, SNEGSKA (reference sequence). The V and J ends lost 6 bases and 9 bases, in that order; junction bases with no gene match: 20. The chain's CDR3 is CSALLTSTTSQAQYF. Here the CDR3 DNA reads TGCAGTGCCCTCCTGACTAGCACTACGAGTCAGGCGCAGTACTTC.

V usage is TRBV20-1 and J usage is TRBJ2-2, with 8 bases lining up with TRBD1. Germline V gives CDR1 DFQATT, CDR2 SNEGSKA (reference sequence). The CDR3 runs 13 residues. The CDR3 loop is CSVTGGNTGELFF. The DNA for the CDR3 is TGCAGCGTTACAGGGGGGAACACCGGGGAGCTGTTTTTT.

This chain connects TRBV27 to TRBJ1-1; TRBD1 matches 8 bases. J gave up 4 bases and V 0 bases, and 4 bases lay outside the gene matches. In germline, CDR1 is MNHEY, CDR2 SMNVEV (reference sequence). The CDR3 extends over 15 amino acids. CDR3 sequence reads: CASSLSRQGITEAFF. CDR3 DNA: TGTGCCAGCAGTTTATCGCGACAGGGGATCACTGAAGCTTTCTTT.

This sequence joins TRBV5-4 and TRBJ2-1; D is perhaps TRBD1 or TRBD2 (5 bases each). Germline lookup yields CDR1 SGHNT and CDR2 YYREEE (reference sequence). Trimming stripped 1 base from V and 0 bases from J, with 17 bases between. The CDR3 contains 18 residues. CDR3 in amino acids: CASSLNRRDQSSYNEQFF. The CDR3 coding sequence is TGTGCCAGCAGCTTGAATCGCCGGGACCAGAGCTCCTACAATGAGCAGTTCTTC.

This clonotype was counted a few times. The V call is TRBV9, the J call TRBJ1-2; unclear D gene. Trimming cost V 5 bases and J 13 bases, with 24 bases left between them. CDR1 is SGDLS, CDR2 YYNGEE, per germline. The CDR3 length is 14 residues. The chain's CDR3 is CASSPDGTILFGTF. CDR3 in DNA: TGTGCCAGCAGTCCAGACGGAACGATACTATTTGGCACCTTC.

This clonotype was observed many times. This chain links TRBV6-1 with TRBJ1-1; the D gene is possibly TRBD1 (6 bases). The CDR3 runs 17 residues. Trimming left V 1 base short and J 1 base short, with 16 bases between. Looked up from germline, CDR1 is MNHNS and CDR2 is SASEGT. CDR3 loop: CASSEGINPGQNTEAFF. CDR3 bases: TGTGCCAGCAGTGAAGGGATAAACCCGGGACAGAACACTGAAGCTTTCTTT.

The chain links TRBV20-1 to TRBJ2-3; D is perhaps TRBD1 or TRBD2 (5 bases each). The CDR3 extends over 14 amino acids. V lost 6 bases and J lost 2, with 15 bases in between. CDR1 is DFQATT and CDR2 is SNEGSKA in the germline V gene (reference sequence). The CDR3 loop reads CSASPGPYTDTQYF. The DNA of the CDR3 is TGCAGTGCCTCACCGGGGCCCTACACAGATACGCAGTATTTT.

This clonotype has only a few counts. The gene calls are TRBV12-3 or TRBV12-4 and TRBJ2-1, with 10 bases matching TRBD2. V dropped 4 bases and J dropped 4; count of bases not matched to a gene: 7. The CDR3 consists of 16 residues. The CDR3 loop reads CASSSGGTSAYNEQFF. In DNA, the CDR3 is TGTGCCAGCAGTTCCGGCGGGACTAGCGCGTACAATGAGCAGTTCTTC.

The V and J genes are TRBV7-9 and TRBJ2-2, with unresolved D. This CDR3 spans 10 amino acids. Trimming removed 10 bases at V and 3 bases at J, with 3 bases between. Germline V gene data show CDR1 as SEHNR and CDR2 as FQNEAQ (reference sequence). The CDR3 region has the DNA TGTGCCACCTACACCGGGGAGCTGTTTTTT. Encoded protein: CATYTGELFF.

This clonotype was counted a few times. The gene calls are TRBV5-1 and TRBJ2-2; D is possibly TRBD2 (5 bases). V lost 0 bases and J lost 5, with 14 bases in between. Germline V CDR1 and CDR2: SGHRS, YFSETQ. CDR3 length equals 16 residues. CDR3 loop: CASSLAAGRRTGELFF. CDR3 sequence (DNA): TGCGCCAGCAGCTTGGCCGCAGGCAGGAGGACCGGGGAGCTGTTTTTT.

The chain combines TRBV20-1 with TRBJ1-2; possibly TRBD1 for D (5 bases). There are 19 residues in the CDR3. Trimming took 1 base from V and 7 from J, leaving 31 bases between them. The germline gives CDR1 DFQATT, CDR2 SNEGSKA (reference sequence). The CDR3, as DNA: TGCAGTGCTAGAGTCACACAGGTTGAAACCGGGACTGGGGTCCTTGGCTACACCTTC. This sequence encodes CSARVTQVETGTGVLGYTF.

This clonotype has more than one count but fewer than ten. The CDR3 sequence: CASRMGQGVRNQPQHF. CDR3 sequence (DNA): TGTGCCAGTAGGATGGGACAGGGGGTTCGCAATCAGCCCCAGCATTTT. The chain is built from TRBV19 and TRBJ1-5; 11 bases map to TRBD1. Per the germline V gene, CDR1 is LNHDA and CDR2 is SQIVND (reference sequence). This CDR3 is built from 16 residues. V shed 6 bases, J shed 2 bases, and the junction held 6 bases outside the gene matches.

With respect to this clonotype: Since a much larger clone is just one base distant, this may be a read error. The V and J genes are TRBV4-1 and TRBJ1-2; 7 bases agree with TRBD1. CDR1 and CDR2 (germline): MGHRA, YSYEKL. The CDR3 contains 17 residues. Trimming cost V 3 bases and J 2 bases; bases outside gene matches: 12. In nucleotides, the CDR3 is TGCGCCAGCAGCCACGCTGTAAGACAGGGTGGGAACTATGGCTACACCTTC. Amino acid sequence: CASSHAVRQGGNYGYTF.

The chain employs TRBV4-3 and TRBJ2-7, with D possibly matching TRBD2 (6 bases). Trimming shortened V by 1 base and J by 1 base, and 8 bases separated the two germline ends. CDR3 length: 14 residues. The germline CDR1 and CDR2 sequences are LGHNA and YSLEER. CDR3 coding DNA: TGCGCCAGCAGCCAAGCCGGGAGATCCTACGAGCAGTACTTC. Protein sequence: CASSQAGRSYEQYF.

This sequence joins TRBV10-3 and TRBJ1-2; a possible D gene is TRBD1 (6 bases). V dropped 4 bases and J dropped 0 bases, with 9 bases sitting between them. Germline CDR1 and CDR2: ENHRY and SYGVKD. This CDR3 is 14 amino acids long. The CDR3: CAISVTGTNYGYTF. In DNA, the CDR3 is TGTGCCATCAGTGTCACAGGGACTAACTATGGCTACACCTTC.